These 21 T cell receptor beta chains share one sample of origin, sequenced in a study of blood T cell repertoires in COVID-19 (TCRdb year 2020). Library construction relied on the immunoSEQ multiplex PCR assay. In TCRdb, the immuneACCESS table is reduced to in-frame sequences with V and J assigned. These tables do not hold every clone; where another copy was compared, an unresolved V gene accounts for under half, and the others remain unexplained. This sample comprises 90,000 to 120,000 clones, more than 90% of them detected only once. The top ten clonotypes cover 5.7% of the sample. Sequencing used peripheral blood. These receptors originate from a man between 65 and 85 years old with acute or convalescent COVID-19.

The chain employs TRBV30 and TRBJ1-2; weak D call: TRBD1 (6 bases). In germline, CDR1 is GTSNPN, CDR2 SVGIG (reference sequence). The length of the CDR3 is 11 residues. Trimming removed 0 bases at V and 13 bases at J, with 12 bases between. The CDR3 sequence is CAWSVSGVLTF. The CDR3 DNA reads TGTGCCTGGAGTGTATCAGGGGTGCTCACCTTC.

The chain recombines TRBV4-3 with TRBJ2-7; maybe TRBD1 (5 bases). V was pared by 3 bases and J by 0 bases, with 15 bases between. The CDR3 sequence is 16 residues long. The germline V gene encodes CDR1 LGHNA and CDR2 YSLEER. DNA of the CDR3: TGCGCCAGCAGCCAGGTGGGGCAGCGCGACTCCTACGAGCAGTACTTC. It codes for CASSQVGQRDSYEQYF.

The rearrangement uses TRBV5-4 and TRBJ2-2; TRBD2 matches 11 bases. V shed 1 base, J shed 1 base, and the junction held 6 bases outside the gene matches. The CDR3 runs to 18 residues. The germline gives CDR1 SGHNT, CDR2 YYREEE (reference sequence). This CDR3 reads CASSLPGLAGLNTGELFF. Here the CDR3 DNA reads TGTGCCAGCAGCTTGCCCGGACTAGCGGGTCTGAACACCGGGGAGCTGTTTTTT.

The chain links TRBV7-2 to TRBJ1-1; TRBD1 matches at 7 bases. CDR3 length: 14 residues. After removal of 4 bases from V and 4 bases from J, the junction contained 6 bases not matched to a gene. Germline V gene sequence: CDR1 SGHTA, CDR2 FQGNSA. In DNA, the CDR3 is TGTGCCAGCAGCTCACAGGGGACCCCCACTGAAGCTTTCTTT. This encodes CASSSQGTPTEAFF.

CDR3 DNA: TGTGCCAGCAGTCCAACCTGGACAGGGAACTATGGCTACACCTTC. Translation: CASSPTWTGNYGYTF. J is TRBJ1-2 and V is TRBV27, with TRBD1 matching 8 bases. After removal of 5 bases from V and 2 bases from J, the junction contained 7 bases not matched to a gene. Germline CDR1 and CDR2: MNHEY and SMNVEV (reference sequence). CDR3 length: 15 residues.

This clone was recorded only once. CDR3 amino acids: CASSEREVAGNTIYF. CDR3 DNA: TGTGCCAGCAGTGAACGGGAAGTGGCTGGAAACACCATATATTTT. The genes are TRBV2 and TRBJ1-3, with unresolved D. The V gene's germline CDR1 is SNHLY and CDR2 FYNNEI. V lost 2 bases and J lost 2, with 10 bases in between. The CDR3 is made up of 15 amino acids.

The genes are TRBV24-1 and TRBJ2-3; D call uncertain. Trimming pared 4 bases from V and 5 bases from J, leaving 9 bases between. CDR1 and CDR2 from the germline V gene are KGHDR and SFDVKD. The length of the CDR3 is 13 residues. The CDR3, as DNA: TGTGCCACCAGTGACGGTGCCGTAGATACGCAGTATTTT. The encoded protein is CATSDGAVDTQYF.

The gene calls are TRBV9 and TRBJ1-1; possibly TRBD1 for D (5 bases). V was cut by 3 bases and J by 5 bases, with 11 bases left in between. Germline CDR1 is SGDLS and CDR2 is YYNGEE. The CDR3 length is 13 residues. Here the CDR3 DNA reads TGTGCCAGCAGCGGGGGACTCGGAACTGAAGCTTTCTTT. It codes for CASSGGLGTEAFF.

This clone appeared once. This sequence joins TRBV29-1 and TRBJ2-1; 8 positions agree with TRBD2. The CDR3 spans 14 residues. CDR1 and CDR2 (germline): SQVTM, ANQGSEA. The trim removed 4 bases at V and 4 bases at J, leaving 6 bases unmatched. The CDR3 spells CSVVAGGRYNEQFF. DNA of the CDR3: TGCAGCGTTGTGGCCGGCGGGAGGTACAATGAGCAGTTCTTC.

This clone was observed once. V and J are TRBV27 and TRBJ1-1; D may be TRBD1 (6 bases). The CDR3 contains 15 residues. Trimming pared 4 bases from V and 5 bases from J, leaving 17 bases between. The germline V gene encodes CDR1 MNHEY and CDR2 SMNVEV (reference sequence). CDR3 in DNA: TGTGCCAGCAGTTGGGGTAGGGCAGGGGAAACTGAAGCTTTCTTT. Translated, it gives CASSWGRAGETEAFF.

This clone was seen only a few times. The chain is built from TRBV5-3 and TRBJ2-7; TRBD1 matches 10 bases. TRBV5-3 is treated as an ORF (open reading frame) with a function not yet certain. CDR3 length: 14 residues. Unmatched junction bases numbered 8, after V lost 8 bases and J lost 3 bases. The CDR3, as DNA: TGTGCCAGCGAATTCCGGGACAGGGGCTACGAGCAGTACTTC. It yields the protein CASEFRDRGYEQYF.

The chain combines TRBV5-1 with TRBJ2-3; D possibly corresponds to TRBD1 (6 bases). Per the germline V gene, CDR1 is SGHRS and CDR2 is YFSETQ. V lost 1 base, J lost 1 base, and 13 bases lay in between. The CDR3 has 16 residues. This CDR3 reads CASSLPRAGGTDTQYF. CDR3 nucleotide sequence: TGCGCCAGCAGCTTGCCTCGTGCAGGGGGCACAGATACGCAGTATTTT.

The genes are TRBV7-3 and TRBJ1-1; TRBD1 is a possible D gene (5 bases). V lost 5 bases to trimming and J lost 4 bases, with 11 bases between them. Germline CDR1 reads SGHTA; CDR2 reads FQGTGA. The CDR3 loop spans 13 amino acids. CDR3 in amino acids: CASSRGISTEAFF. In nucleotides, the CDR3 is TGTGCCAGCAGCCGGGGGATCAGCACTGAAGCTTTCTTT.

This chain links TRBV3-1 (or the pseudogene TRBV3-2) with TRBJ2-1; the D is unclear. This CDR3 is 14 amino acids long. V was trimmed by 0 bases and J by 8 bases, leaving 11 bases between them. From germline, CDR1 is LGHDT and CDR2 YNNKEL (reference sequence). The CDR3 reads CASSQDSPIHEQFF. The DNA of the CDR3 is TGTGCCAGCAGCCAAGACAGTCCGATCCATGAGCAGTTCTTC.

This chain connects TRBV12-3 or TRBV12-4 to TRBJ2-3; a possible D gene is TRBD1 (7 bases). The V and J ends lost 5 bases and 4 bases respectively, with 10 bases between them. The CDR3 sequence is 13 residues long. This CDR3 reads CASSTGEADTQYF. The CDR3 DNA sequence: TGTGCCAGCAGTACAGGGGAGGCAGATACGCAGTATTTT.

The J gene is TRBJ1-1, the V gene TRBV6-6; 8 nucleotides line up with TRBD1. V shed 6 bases, J shed 1 base, and the junction held 4 bases outside the gene matches. The CDR3 spans 14 residues. Germline CDR1 and CDR2: MNHNY and SVGAGI (reference sequence). The CDR3 spells CASRAGTGNTEAFF. Here the CDR3 DNA reads TGTGCCAGCAGGGCCGGGACAGGGAACACTGAAGCTTTCTTT.

The CDR3: CASSPGQGGGVGTEAFF. DNA of the CDR3: TGTGCCAGCTCACCCGGACAGGGAGGGGGTGTTGGGACTGAAGCTTTCTTT. The chain carries TRBV18 and TRBJ1-1, with 8 bases lining up with TRBD1. The J segment lost 5 bases and the V segment lost 3 bases, leaving 14 bases of the junction unmatched. CDR1 is KGHSH, CDR2 LQKENI, per germline. This CDR3 is 17 amino acids long.

This chain connects TRBV5-6 to TRBJ1-1, with 10 bases aligning to TRBD1. The CDR3 loop spans 19 amino acids. Looked up from germline, CDR1 is SGHDT and CDR2 is YYEEEE. Trimming took 0 bases from V and 4 from J; bases not matched to a gene: 15. The CDR3 DNA sequence: TGTGCCAGCAGCTTGGCTAGTCGGGACAGGGGAGGGTGGATCACTGAAGCTTTCTTT. This encodes CASSLASRDRGGWITEAFF.

The V and J genes are TRBV25-1 and TRBJ2-7, with TRBD1 matching 9 bases. V was pared by 5 bases and J by 5 bases, with 13 bases of the junction left unmatched. Looked up from germline, CDR1 is MGHDK and CDR2 is SYGVNS. The CDR3 runs 16 residues. This CDR3 reads CASSPPTGTGRHEQYF. CDR3 sequence (DNA): TGTGCCAGCAGTCCCCCTACCGGGACAGGGAGACACGAGCAGTACTTC.

The genes are TRBV19 and TRBJ2-7, with TRBD1 as a possible D gene (5 bases). The CDR3 loop spans 15 amino acids. V was trimmed by 5 bases and J by 3 bases, leaving 17 bases between them. CDR1 is LNHDA, CDR2 SQIVND, per germline (reference sequence). For the CDR3, the DNA is TGTGCCAGTAGTCCACCTAGGGGCCCCGTCTACGAGCAGTACTTC. Amino acid sequence: CASSPPRGPVYEQYF.

V usage is TRBV27 and J usage is TRBJ1-2, with TRBD1 as a possible D gene (5 bases). Germline-derived CDR1 and CDR2 are MNHEY and SMNVEV (reference sequence). Deletions cut 2 bases from V and 4 bases from J, with 8 bases between. The CDR3 loop spans 13 amino acids. CDR3 sequence reads: CASSLPGGYGYTF. The CDR3 DNA sequence: TGTGCCAGCAGTTTACCGGGGGGCTATGGCTACACCTTC.